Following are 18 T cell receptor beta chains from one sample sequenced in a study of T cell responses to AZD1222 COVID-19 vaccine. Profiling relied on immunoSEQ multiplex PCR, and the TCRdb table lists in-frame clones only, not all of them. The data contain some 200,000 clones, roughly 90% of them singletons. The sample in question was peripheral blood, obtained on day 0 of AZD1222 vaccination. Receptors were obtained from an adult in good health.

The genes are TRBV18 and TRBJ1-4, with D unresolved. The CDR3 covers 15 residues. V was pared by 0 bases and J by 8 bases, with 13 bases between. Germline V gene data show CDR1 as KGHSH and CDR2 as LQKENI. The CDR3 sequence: CASSPPSRLGEKLFF. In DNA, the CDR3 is TGTGCCAGCTCACCACCGTCACGGCTGGGGGAAAAACTGTTTTTT.

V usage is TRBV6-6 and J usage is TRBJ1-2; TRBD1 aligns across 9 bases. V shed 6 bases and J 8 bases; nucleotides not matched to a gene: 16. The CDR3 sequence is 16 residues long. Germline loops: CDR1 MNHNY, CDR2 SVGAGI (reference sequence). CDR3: CASSSPPGQGWYGYTF. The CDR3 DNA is TGTGCCAGCAGCTCCCCACCGGGACAGGGTTGGTACGGCTACACCTTC.

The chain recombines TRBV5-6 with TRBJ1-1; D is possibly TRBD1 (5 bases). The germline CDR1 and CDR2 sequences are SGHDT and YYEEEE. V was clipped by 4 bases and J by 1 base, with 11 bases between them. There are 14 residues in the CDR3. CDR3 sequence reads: CASSPTGRNTEAFF. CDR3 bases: TGTGCCAGCAGCCCCACGGGACGGAACACTGAAGCTTTCTTT.

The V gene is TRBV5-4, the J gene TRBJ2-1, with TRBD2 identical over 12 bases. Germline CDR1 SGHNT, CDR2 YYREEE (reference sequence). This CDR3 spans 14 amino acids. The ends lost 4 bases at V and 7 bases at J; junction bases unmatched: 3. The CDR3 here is CASSKTSGSNEQFF. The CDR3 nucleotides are TGTGCCAGCAGCAAGACTAGCGGGAGTAATGAGCAGTTCTTC. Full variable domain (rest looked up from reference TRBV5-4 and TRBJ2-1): ETGVTQSPTHLIKTRGQQVTLRCSSQSGHNTVSWYQQALGQGPQFIFQYYREEENGRGNFPPRFSGLQFPNYSSELNVNALELDDSALYLCASSKTSGSNEQFFGPGTRLTVL.

CDR3 loop: CASSQDSRGRLEKLFF. The CDR3, as DNA: TGCGCCAGCAGCCAAGATAGTAGGGGGCGCCTTGAAAAACTGTTTTTT. V gene TRBV4-3 combines with J gene TRBJ1-4; 7 bases fit TRBD1. Looked up from germline, CDR1 is LGHNA and CDR2 is YSLEER. The CDR3 has 16 amino acids. J was trimmed by 7 bases and V by 0 bases; bases with no gene match: 8.

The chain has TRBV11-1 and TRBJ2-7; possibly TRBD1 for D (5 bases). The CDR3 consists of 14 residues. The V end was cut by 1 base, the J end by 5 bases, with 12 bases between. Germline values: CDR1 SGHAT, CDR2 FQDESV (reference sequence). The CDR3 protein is CASSLVTETHEQYF. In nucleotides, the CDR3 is TGTGCCAGCAGCTTAGTGACAGAAACCCACGAGCAGTACTTC.

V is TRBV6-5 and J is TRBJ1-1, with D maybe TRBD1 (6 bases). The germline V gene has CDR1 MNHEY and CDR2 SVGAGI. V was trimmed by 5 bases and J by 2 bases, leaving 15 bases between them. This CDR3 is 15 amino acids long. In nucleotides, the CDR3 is TGTGCCAGCAGTCCCCTTGACAGGAGAAACACTGAAGCTTTCTTT. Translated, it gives CASSPLDRRNTEAFF.

The CDR3 sequence is CASSLYRAGQPQHF. In nucleotides, the CDR3 is TGTGCCAGCAGTTTATACAGGGCAGGTCAGCCCCAGCATTTT. The gene calls are TRBV28 and TRBJ1-5; perhaps TRBD1 as D (6 bases). The CDR3 length is 14 residues. The germline V gene encodes CDR1 MDHEN and CDR2 SYDVKM. V lost 1 base, J lost 6 bases, and 10 bases lay in between. Using reference TRBV28 and TRBJ1-5 for the parts outside the CDR3, the full variable domain is DVKVTQSSRYLVKRTGEKVFLECVQDMDHENMFWYRQDPGLGLRLIYFSYDVKMKEKGDIPEGYSVSREKKERFSLILESASTNQTSMYLCASSLYRAGQPQHFGDGTRLSIL.

CDR3 in DNA: TGTGCCACCAGCAGAGTTCCAGGACAGGGGTATGACACCGGGGAGCTGTTTTTT. Translating it yields CATSRVPGQGYDTGELFF. V gene TRBV15 combines with J gene TRBJ2-2; 9 positions match TRBD1. This CDR3 is 18 amino acids long. The germline V gene encodes CDR1 LNHNV and CDR2 YYDKDF (reference sequence). V was pared by 1 base and J by 3 bases, with 9 bases of the junction left unmatched.

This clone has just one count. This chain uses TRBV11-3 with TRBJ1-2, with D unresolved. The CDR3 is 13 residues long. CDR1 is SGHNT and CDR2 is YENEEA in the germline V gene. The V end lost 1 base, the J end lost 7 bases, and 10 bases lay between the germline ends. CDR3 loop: CASSLAGGGGYTF. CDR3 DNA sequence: TGTGCCAGCAGCTTAGCCGGAGGTGGTGGCTACACCTTC.

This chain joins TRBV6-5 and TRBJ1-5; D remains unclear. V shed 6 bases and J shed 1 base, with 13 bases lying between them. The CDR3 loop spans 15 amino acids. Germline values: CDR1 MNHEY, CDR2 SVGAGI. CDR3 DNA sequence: TGTGCCAGCAGCCACCTCCCCGGCAGCAATCAGCCCCAGCATTTT. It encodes CASSHLPGSNQPQHF.

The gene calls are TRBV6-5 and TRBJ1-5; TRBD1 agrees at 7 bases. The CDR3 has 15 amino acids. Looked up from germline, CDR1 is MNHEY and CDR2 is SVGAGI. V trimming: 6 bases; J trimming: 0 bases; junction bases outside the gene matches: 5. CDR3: CASRTGVLSNQPQHF. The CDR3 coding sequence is TGTGCCAGCAGAACAGGGGTGCTTAGCAATCAGCCCCAGCATTTT.

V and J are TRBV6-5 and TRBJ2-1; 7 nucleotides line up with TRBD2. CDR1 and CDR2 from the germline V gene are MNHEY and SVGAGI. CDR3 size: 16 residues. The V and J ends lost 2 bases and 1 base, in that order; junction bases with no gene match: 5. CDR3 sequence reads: CASSYAGTMSYNEQFF. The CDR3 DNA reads TGTGCCAGCAGTTACGCAGGGACTATGTCCTACAATGAGCAGTTCTTC.

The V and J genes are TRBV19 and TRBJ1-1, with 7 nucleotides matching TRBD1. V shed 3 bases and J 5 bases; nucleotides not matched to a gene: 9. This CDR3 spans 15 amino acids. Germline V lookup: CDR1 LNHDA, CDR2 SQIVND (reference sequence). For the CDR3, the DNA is TGTGCCAGTAGTATTATGGGCCAGGGGGGGACTGAAGCTTTCTTT. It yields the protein CASSIMGQGGTEAFF.

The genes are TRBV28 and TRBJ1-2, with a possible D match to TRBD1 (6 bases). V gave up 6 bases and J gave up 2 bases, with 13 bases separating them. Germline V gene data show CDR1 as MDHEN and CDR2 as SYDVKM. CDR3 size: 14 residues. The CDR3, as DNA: TGTGCCAGCAGCGGAGGGGGAGGAAACTATGGCTACACCTTC. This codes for CASSGGGGNYGYTF.

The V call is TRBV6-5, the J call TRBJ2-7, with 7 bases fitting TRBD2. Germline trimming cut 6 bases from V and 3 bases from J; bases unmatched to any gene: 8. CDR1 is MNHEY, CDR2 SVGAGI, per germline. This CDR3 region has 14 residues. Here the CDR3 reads CASSPTSRYYEQYF. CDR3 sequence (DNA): TGTGCCAGCAGCCCGACTAGCAGATACTACGAGCAGTACTTC.

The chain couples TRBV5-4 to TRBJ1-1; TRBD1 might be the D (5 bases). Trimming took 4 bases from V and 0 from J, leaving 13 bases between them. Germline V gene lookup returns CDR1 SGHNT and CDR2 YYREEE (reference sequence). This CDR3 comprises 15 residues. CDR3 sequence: CASSPPTEMNTEAFF. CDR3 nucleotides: TGTGCCAGCAGCCCCCCGACAGAAATGAACACTGAAGCTTTCTTT.

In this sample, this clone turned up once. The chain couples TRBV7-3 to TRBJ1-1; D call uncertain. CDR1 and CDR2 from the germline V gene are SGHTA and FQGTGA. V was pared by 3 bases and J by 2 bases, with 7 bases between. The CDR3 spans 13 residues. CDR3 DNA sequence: TGTGCCAGCAGCTTTGGCACAAACACTGAAGCTTTCTTT. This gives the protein CASSFGTNTEAFF.